This TCR beta chain was documented in a study of graft-versus-host responses after intestinal transplantation. Produced via immunoSEQ multiplex PCR; TCRdb's table is partial and in-frame only. The sample lists approximately 12,000 clones, approximately 82% occurring once. This CDR3 has 11 amino acids. Germline CDR1 is DFQATT and CDR2 is SNEGSKA (reference sequence). Trimming took 5 bases from V and 7 from J, leaving 11 bases between them. The sequences come from PBMCs, collected roughly 19 weeks after transplant. The chain is built from TRBV20-1 and TRBJ1-2; D call uncertain. This clonotype was sampled from a human patient who received an intestinal transplant, so some T cells may come from the graft donor. CDR3 sequence (DNA): TGCAGTGCTCCCTGGGTCGGTGGCTACACCTTC. Protein product: CSAPWVGGYTF.